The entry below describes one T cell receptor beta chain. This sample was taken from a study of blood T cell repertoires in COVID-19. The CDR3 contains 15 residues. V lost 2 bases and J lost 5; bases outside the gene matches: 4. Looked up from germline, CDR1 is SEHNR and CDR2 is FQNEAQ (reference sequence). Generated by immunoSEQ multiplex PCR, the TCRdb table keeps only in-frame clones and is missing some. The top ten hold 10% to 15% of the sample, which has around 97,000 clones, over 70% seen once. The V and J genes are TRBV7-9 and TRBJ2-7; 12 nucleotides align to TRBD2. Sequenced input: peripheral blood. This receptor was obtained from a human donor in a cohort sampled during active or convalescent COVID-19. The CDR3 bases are TGTGCCAGCAGCTTACTAGCGGGGGGGCCCCACGAGCAGTACTTC. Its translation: CASSLLAGGPHEQYF.